This T cell receptor (beta chain) stems from a study of T-cell reconstitution after alpha-beta-depleted transplantation in children. Notes on the study in general: Two months or so post-transplant, alpha-beta T cells reportedly derived from several hundred expanded graft clones.

V gave up 5 bases and J gave up 6 bases; unmatched junction bases: 7. Germline V gives CDR1 DFQATT, CDR2 SNEGSKA (reference sequence). This CDR3 has 13 residues. Preparation of the TCRbeta library was carried out with unique molecular identifiers. TCRdb called the PCR reads again in MiXCR, with one record for every CDR3 protein. The table includes about 980,000 distinct CDR3 sequences, 25% to 35% detected once. For this clonotype: Its antigen is still unknown.

The receptor was isolated from a boy under two years old who had a stem cell transplant for SCID, so the T cells may come from the graft donor. V is TRBV20-1 and J is TRBJ2-7, with TRBD1 matching over 10 bases. This specimen was PBMCs, mostly from graft donor cells, taken 360 days after TCRalphabeta/CD19-depleted stem cell transplant. This CDR3 is CSADSDRGGEQYF. In nucleotides, the CDR3 is TGCAGTGCTGATTCGGACAGGGGGGGCGAGCAGTACTTC.